The 19 T cell receptor beta chains listed next were all sequenced from one sample in a study of shared clonotypes between healthy human individuals. This table comes from immunoSEQ multiplex PCR, and its TCRdb copy is limited to in-frame clones, with some not included. This sample has approximately 600,000 clones; 85% to 95% occur once, and the top ten carry about 0.11%. CD45RO-negative, CCR7-positively selected cells formed the naive CD8 fraction, excluding terminally differentiated effector memory CD45RA+ cells. The source material was naive CD8+ T cells sorted from blood. These receptors originate from a woman aged 25-40 years in good health.

Here the CDR3 reads CASSLGTSVNSYEQYF. CDR3 DNA: TGTGCCAGCAGCTTAGGGACTAGCGTAAACTCCTACGAGCAGTACTTC. The rearrangement joins TRBV7-9 to TRBJ2-7; 9 nucleotides match TRBD2. Trimming removed 1 base from V and 0 bases from J; junction bases left unmatched: 4. This CDR3 is built from 16 residues. Germline V gives CDR1 SEHNR, CDR2 FQNEAQ (reference sequence).

The J gene is TRBJ2-7, the V gene TRBV7-7; 15 nucleotides match TRBD2. The trim removed 2 bases at V and 4 bases at J, leaving 6 bases unmatched. The CDR3 runs to 17 residues. Per the germline V gene, CDR1 is SSHAT and CDR2 is FNYEAQ (reference sequence). CDR3: CASSLTQGTSGRYEQYF. The CDR3 DNA reads as TGTGCCAGCAGCTTAACCCAAGGGACTAGCGGGAGGTACGAGCAGTACTTC. The full variable domain, rest sourced from reference TRBV7-7 and TRBJ2-7, is GAGVSQSPRYKVTKRGQDVTLRCDPISSHATLYWYQQALGQGPEFLTYFNYEAQPDKSGLPSDRFSAERPEGSISTLTIQRTEQRDSAMYRCASSLTQGTSGRYEQYFGPGTRLTVT.

The chain recombines TRBV27 with TRBJ1-6; D is ambiguous. Germline V gene data show CDR1 as MNHEY and CDR2 as SMNVEV (reference sequence). This CDR3 spans 13 amino acids. The ends were cut back, 5 bases at V and 7 bases at J, with 9 bases in the middle. In nucleotides, the CDR3 is TGTGCCAGCAGTCTCTACTCCAATTCACCCCTCCACTTT. This codes for CASSLYSNSPLHF.

The chain couples TRBV28 to TRBJ1-2; no clear D gene. Trimming took off 7 bases at V and 7 bases at J, with 10 bases between the two ends. The CDR3 has 11 amino acids. The germline V gene has CDR1 MDHEN and CDR2 SYDVKM. CDR3 bases: TGTGCCAGCATAGCAGGAGGTGGCTACACCTTC. It encodes CASIAGGGYTF.

CDR3 in DNA: TGCGCCAGCAGCCCGGAACCGGGACAAGCCCACGGGGAGCAGTACTTC. This translates into CASSPEPGQAHGEQYF. The chain links TRBV4-1 to TRBJ2-7, with D perhaps TRBD1 (6 bases). The CDR3 is made up of 16 amino acids. The germline V and J ends were trimmed by 4 bases and 7 bases, with 23 bases remaining between them. Germline CDR1 and CDR2: MGHRA and YSYEKL.

Only one count was recorded for this clone. This chain uses TRBV5-1 with TRBJ1-2; no definite D call. The V end lost 0 bases, the J end lost 5 bases, and 14 bases lay between the germline ends. CDR1 is SGHRS and CDR2 is YFSETQ in the germline V gene. The CDR3 sequence is 15 residues long. CDR3 DNA: TGCGCCAGCAGCTTGGTGCCCGCGTTGGGGTATGGCTACACCTTC. It specifies CASSLVPALGYGYTF.

To note about this clone: Other DNA sequences of this sample code for an identical CDR3. V usage is TRBV27 and J usage is TRBJ2-7; D tentatively reads TRBD1 or TRBD2 (5 bases each). The V end was cut by 6 bases, the J end by 0 bases, with 12 bases between. Germline CDR1 is MNHEY and CDR2 is SMNVEV (reference sequence). The CDR3 has 14 residues. The CDR3 loop is CASSLQGTSYEQYF. As DNA, the CDR3 is TGTGCCAGCAGCCTGCAAGGGACCTCCTACGAGCAGTACTTC.

This chain connects TRBV7-9 to TRBJ2-7, with D possibly matching TRBD2 (6 bases). V was pared by 5 bases and J by 2 bases, with 19 bases between. Germline V CDR1 and CDR2: SEHNR, FQNEAQ (reference sequence). This CDR3 has 16 amino acids. CDR3 coding DNA: TGTGCCAGCAGCCCCAGACCCGGGACTGAAACCTACGAGCAGTACTTC. Translating gives CASSPRPGTETYEQYF.

The chain joins TRBV29-1 to TRBJ2-1, with 10 bases fitting TRBD1. V lost 4 bases and J lost 4; bases outside the gene matches: 7. Germline V CDR1 and CDR2: SQVTM, ANQGSEA. CDR3 length: 15 residues. In nucleotides, the CDR3 is TGCAGCGTTGGGGAAGGGACAGGGGTTTACAATGAGCAGTTCTTC. Its protein is CSVGEGTGVYNEQFF.

The rearrangement links TRBV7-9 to TRBJ2-5, with D unclear. Deletions cut 5 bases from V and 2 bases from J, with 12 bases between. Germline lookup yields CDR1 SEHNR and CDR2 FQNEAQ (reference sequence). The CDR3 is 14 residues long. The DNA of the CDR3 is TGTGCCAGCAGCCCACGGACGCTTCAAGAGACCCAGTACTTC. It translates to CASSPRTLQETQYF.

The chain couples TRBV4-1 to TRBJ1-3; a possible D gene is TRBD1 (6 bases). Germline CDR1 is MGHRA and CDR2 is YSYEKL. The CDR3 loop spans 19 amino acids. V was trimmed by 0 bases and J by 9 bases, leaving 27 bases between them. This chain's CDR3 is CASSQEGTMGRDLRGTIYF. CDR3 nucleotide sequence: TGCGCCAGCAGCCAAGAAGGGACAATGGGACGGGACTTGAGGGGCACCATATATTTT.

This chain uses TRBV9 with TRBJ2-7; D tentatively fits TRBD1 or TRBD2 (5 bases each). Germline V gene data show CDR1 as SGDLS and CDR2 as YYNGEE. Trimming removed 4 bases at V and 3 bases at J, with 20 bases between. CDR3 size: 16 residues. The CDR3 is CASSPRGGHNGYEQYF. CDR3 nucleotide sequence: TGTGCCAGCAGCCCCCGTGGGGGTCACAATGGCTACGAGCAGTACTTC.

As regards this clone: This sample includes further DNA sequences coding for the same CDR3. The chain uses TRBV9 and TRBJ2-7; no clear D gene. The CDR3 is 12 residues long. The V end was cut by 3 bases, the J end by 2 bases, with 6 bases between. CDR1 SGDLS and CDR2 YYNGEE come from the germline V gene. CDR3 amino acids: CASSGDTYEQYF. Here the CDR3 DNA reads TGTGCCAGCAGCGGTGACACCTACGAGCAGTACTTC. The entire variable domain, with the rest obtained from reference TRBV9 and TRBJ2-7, is as follows: DSGVTQTPKHLITATGQRVTLRCSPRSGDLSVYWYQQSLDQGLQFLIQYYNGEERAKGNILERFSAQQFPDLHSELNLSSLELGDSALYFCASSGDTYEQYFGPGTRLTVT.

The chain combines TRBV7-6 with TRBJ2-1; 7 nucleotides agree with TRBD2. V dropped 5 bases and J dropped 5; count of bases not matched to a gene: 9. Germline CDR1 is SGHVS and CDR2 is FNYEAQ. This CDR3 contains 15 residues. The DNA of the CDR3 is TGTGCCAGCAGCGTTGGGCTAGCGGCCCACAATGAGCAGTTCTTC. The encoded protein is CASSVGLAAHNEQFF.

Turning to this clone: Other DNA sequences in this specimen translate into the identical CDR3. The chain links TRBV7-8 to TRBJ2-7, with D possibly being TRBD1 (5 bases). V lost 1 base and J lost 7, with 11 bases in between. CDR1 is SGHVS and CDR2 is FQNEAQ in the germline V gene. The CDR3 runs to 13 residues. CDR3 loop: CASSLGGSGEQYF. The CDR3 DNA follows: TGTGCCAGCAGCTTAGGGGGCTCGGGTGAGCAGTACTTC.

The chain recombines TRBV9 with TRBJ2-1; D unresolved. Germline values: CDR1 SGDLS, CDR2 YYNGEE. The V end was cut by 4 bases, the J end by 8 bases, with 7 bases between. The CDR3 contains 11 residues. The CDR3 sequence is CASSSVYEQFF. In DNA, the CDR3 is TGTGCCAGCAGCTCCGTGTATGAGCAGTTCTTC.

The chain couples TRBV9 to TRBJ1-1; D call uncertain. Trimming shortened V by 4 bases and J by 0 bases, and 7 bases separated the two germline ends. This CDR3 is built from 13 residues. CDR1 and CDR2 from the germline V gene are SGDLS and YYNGEE. The CDR3 region has the DNA TGTGCCAGCAGCTCAAGGGTGAACACTGAAGCTTTCTTT. Its protein is CASSSRVNTEAFF.

The chain carries TRBV7-9 and TRBJ2-3, with D uncertain. Trimming took 4 bases from V and 2 from J, leaving 13 bases between them. CDR1 is SEHNR and CDR2 is FQNEAQ in the germline V gene (reference sequence). The CDR3 length is 15 residues. The CDR3 protein is CASSSPVGFTDTQYF. The CDR3 region has the DNA TGTGCCAGCAGCTCACCGGTCGGGTTCACAGATACGCAGTATTTT. Drawing the rest from reference TRBV7-9 and TRBJ2-3, the complete variable domain is DTGVSQNPRHKITKRGQNVTFRCDPISEHNRLYWYRQTLGQGPEFLTYFQNEAQLEKSRLLSDRFSAERPKGSFSTLEIQRTEQGDSAMYLCASSSPVGFTDTQYFGPGTRLTVL.

CDR3 sequence (DNA): TGCGCCAGCAGCTTCAAACCGGGACTAGCGGTTGAGCAGTTCTTC. Its translation: CASSFKPGLAVEQFF. This rearrangement joins TRBV5-1 to TRBJ2-1; 11 nucleotides match TRBD2. V lost 2 bases to trimming and J lost 9 bases; unmatched junction nucleotides: 7. The CDR3 sequence is 15 residues long. In germline, CDR1 is SGHRS, CDR2 YFSETQ.